Listed here is a single T cell receptor (beta chain). Its antigen is unidentified. The sample originates from a study of shared clonotypes between healthy human individuals. At the level of the study: Each donor's CD8 memory used one plate, CD8 naive two, each CD4 subset three. Study results and limitations: Incompleteness in sorted-subset sequencing, despite large depth, was shown by rarefaction. Measured sharing among donors was expected to vary with sequencing depth.

Each cell subset's genomic DNA was divided evenly among several immunoSEQ plates. Clones were read by immunoSEQ multiplex PCR, and TCRdb kept only the in-frame ones, dropping some. Among over 100,000 clones listed, about 63% were seen once. The CDR3 loop spans 10 amino acids. Trimming stripped 10 bases from V and 4 bases from J, with 6 bases between. Germline V gene data show CDR1 as MNHEY and CDR2 as SVGAGI. The chain employs TRBV6-5 and TRBJ2-3; the D is unclear. Material for sequencing was memory CD8+ T cells sorted from blood. Subset here: CD45RO+ cells pooled with CCR7-negative TemRA cells. The sequence was obtained from a woman aged 25 to 39 in good health. CDR3 DNA sequence: TGTGCCACCCGGGCAGATACGCAGTATTTT. Protein sequence: CATRADTQYF.